This TCR beta chain is drawn from a study of blood T cell repertoires in COVID-19. Across the whole study: Acute-phase and convalescent COVID-19 samples originated in the United States, Italy and Spain. The analysed material was cDNA or gDNA that came from T cells, B-cell-depleted T cells, or PBMCs.

As originally analysed: Amplification from reference gene primers served as the basis for estimated nucleated cell counts. Measured with immunoSEQ multiplex PCR; TCRdb has only the in-frame clones, and not every one. V, J and clone size are those of that table, while D and trimming were read from the DNA. The sample lists approximately 90,000 clones, 81% occurring once. CDR1 and CDR2 from the germline V gene are MDHEN and SYDVKM. V shed 6 bases, J shed 9 bases, and the junction held 8 bases outside the gene matches. The CDR3 extends over 14 amino acids. This sequence was found in a man between 60 and 75 years old with acute or convalescent COVID-19. This chain uses TRBV28 with TRBJ2-1; 10 positions agree with TRBD2. The sequenced sample consisted of peripheral blood. The CDR3: CASRISGRASEQFF. The DNA for the CDR3 is TGTGCCAGCAGAATAAGCGGGAGGGCCAGTGAGCAGTTCTTC.